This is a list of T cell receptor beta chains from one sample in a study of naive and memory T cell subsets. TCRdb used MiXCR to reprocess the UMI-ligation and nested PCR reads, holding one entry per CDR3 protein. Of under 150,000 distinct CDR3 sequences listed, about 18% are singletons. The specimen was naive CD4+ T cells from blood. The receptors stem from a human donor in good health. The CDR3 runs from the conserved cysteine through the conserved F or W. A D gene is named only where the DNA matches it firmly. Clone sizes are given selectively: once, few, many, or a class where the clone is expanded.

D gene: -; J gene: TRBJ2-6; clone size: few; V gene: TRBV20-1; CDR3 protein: CSATRDSGANVLTF; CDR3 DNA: TGCAGTGCTACCAGGGACTCTGGGGCCAACGTCCTGACTTTC
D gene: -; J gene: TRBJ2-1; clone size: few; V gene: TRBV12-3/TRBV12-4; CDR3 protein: CASTYGTPSYNEQFF; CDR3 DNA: TGTGCCAGCACTTATGGGACACCCTCCTACAATGAGCAGTTCTTC
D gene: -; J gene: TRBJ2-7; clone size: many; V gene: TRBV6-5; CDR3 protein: CASSRDSRAYEQYF; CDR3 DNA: TGTGCCAGCAGCCGGGACTCGAGGGCCTACGAGCAGTACTTC
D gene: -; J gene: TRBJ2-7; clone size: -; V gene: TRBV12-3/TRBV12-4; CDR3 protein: CASSSQVGFSEQYF; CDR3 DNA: TGTGCCAGCAGTTCTCAGGTTGGGTTTTCCGAGCAGTACTTC
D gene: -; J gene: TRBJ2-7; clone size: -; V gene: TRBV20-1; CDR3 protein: CSAQIETGYYEQYF; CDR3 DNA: TGCAGTGCTCAAATAGAGACAGGTTACTACGAGCAGTACTTC
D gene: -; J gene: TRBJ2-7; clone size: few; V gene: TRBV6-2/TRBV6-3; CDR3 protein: CASRTQGSYEQYF; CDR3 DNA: TGTGCCAGCAGAACACAGGGTTCCTACGAGCAGTACTTC
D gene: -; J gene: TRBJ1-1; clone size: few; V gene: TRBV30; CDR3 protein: CAWNPAWGANTEAFF; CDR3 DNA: TGTGCCTGGAATCCCGCTTGGGGGGCGAACACTGAAGCTTTCTTT
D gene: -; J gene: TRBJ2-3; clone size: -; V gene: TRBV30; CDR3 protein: CASRSGPSSTDTQYF; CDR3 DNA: TGTGCCTCCCGTTCGGGACCATCTAGCACAGATACGCAGTATTTT
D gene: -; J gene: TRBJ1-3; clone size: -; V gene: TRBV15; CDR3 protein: CATSRDPGSNTIYF; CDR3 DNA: TGTGCCACCAGCAGAGATCCGGGAAGTAACACCATATATTTT
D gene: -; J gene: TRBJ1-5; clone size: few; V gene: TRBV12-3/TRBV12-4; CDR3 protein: CASSSGQSHSNQPQHF; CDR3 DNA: TGTGCCAGCAGTTCTGGACAGTCCCATAGCAATCAGCCCCAGCATTTT
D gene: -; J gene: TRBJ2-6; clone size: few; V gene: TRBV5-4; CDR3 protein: CASSLGRGSSGANVLTF; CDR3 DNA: TGTGCCAGCAGCTTGGGACGGGGGAGCTCTGGGGCCAACGTCCTGACTTTC
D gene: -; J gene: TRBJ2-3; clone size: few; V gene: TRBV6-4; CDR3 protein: CASSPDPRADTQYF; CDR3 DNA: TGTGCCAGCAGTCCGGACCCCCGGGCAGATACGCAGTATTTT
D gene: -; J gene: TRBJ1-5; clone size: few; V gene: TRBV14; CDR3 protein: CASSQDDQPQHF; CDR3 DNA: TGTGCCAGCAGCCAAGATGATCAGCCCCAGCATTTT
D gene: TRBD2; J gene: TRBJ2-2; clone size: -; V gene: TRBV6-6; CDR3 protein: CASGRGGRTGGELFF; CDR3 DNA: TGTGCCAGCGGACGCGGGGGGAGAACGGGCGGGGAGCTGTTTTTT
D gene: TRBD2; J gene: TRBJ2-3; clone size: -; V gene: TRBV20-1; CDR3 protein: CSATGTSGRAPDTQYF; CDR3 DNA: TGCAGTGCCACTGGGACTAGCGGGAGGGCCCCAGATACGCAGTATTTT
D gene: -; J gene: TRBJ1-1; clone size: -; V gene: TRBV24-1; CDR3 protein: CATSDSRGLQNTEAFF; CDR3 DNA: TGTGCCACCAGTGATTCCCGAGGACTGCAGAACACTGAAGCTTTCTTT
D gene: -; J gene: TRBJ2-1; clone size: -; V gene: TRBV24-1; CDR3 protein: CATSDRTSSSYNEQFF; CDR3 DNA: TGTGCCACCAGTGATCGGACAAGCAGCTCCTACAATGAGCAGTTCTTC
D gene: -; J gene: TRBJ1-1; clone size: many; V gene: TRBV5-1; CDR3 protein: CASSLVLGTEAFF; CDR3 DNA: TGCGCCAGCAGCTTGGTATTAGGCACTGAAGCTTTCTTT
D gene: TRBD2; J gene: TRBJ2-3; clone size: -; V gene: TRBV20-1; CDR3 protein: CSATDGAGDRTDTQYF; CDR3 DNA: TGCAGTGCTACCGATGGAGCGGGAGATCGGACAGATACGCAGTATTTT
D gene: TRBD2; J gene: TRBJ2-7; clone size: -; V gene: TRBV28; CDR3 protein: CASSQGKVAGVKVVF; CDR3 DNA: TGTGCCAGCAGTCAGGGGAAGGTAGCGGGAGTTAAAGTGGTCTTC
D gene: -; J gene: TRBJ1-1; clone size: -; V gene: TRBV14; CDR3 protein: CASSAILRNTEAFF; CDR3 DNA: TGTGCCAGCAGCGCCATTTTGCGGAACACTGAAGCTTTCTTT
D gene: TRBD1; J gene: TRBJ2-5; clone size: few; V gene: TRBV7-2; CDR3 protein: CASSLIWDRVETQYF; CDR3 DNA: TGTGCCAGCAGCTTAATTTGGGACAGGGTTGAGACCCAGTACTTC
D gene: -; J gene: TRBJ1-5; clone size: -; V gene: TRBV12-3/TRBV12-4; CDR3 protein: CASSLSGSNQPQHF; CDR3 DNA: TGTGCCAGCAGTTTATCAGGGAGCAATCAGCCCCAGCATTTT
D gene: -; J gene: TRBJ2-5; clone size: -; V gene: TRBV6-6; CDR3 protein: CASSYSRVGGKEETQYF; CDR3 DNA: TGTGCCAGCAGTTACTCGAGAGTTGGGGGCAAGGAAGAGACCCAGTACTTC
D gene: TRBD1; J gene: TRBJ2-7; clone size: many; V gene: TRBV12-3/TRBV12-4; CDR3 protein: CASRPGQGNYEQYF; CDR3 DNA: TGTGCCAGCAGACCGGGACAGGGGAACTACGAGCAGTACTTC
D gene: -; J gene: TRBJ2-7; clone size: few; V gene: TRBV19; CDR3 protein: CASSISPVYEQYF; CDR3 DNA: TGTGCCAGTAGTATCAGTCCCGTCTACGAGCAGTACTTC
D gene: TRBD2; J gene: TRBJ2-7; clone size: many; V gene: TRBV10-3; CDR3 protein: CATSLATSYEQYF; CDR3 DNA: TGTGCCACCTCACTAGCGACATCCTACGAGCAGTACTTC
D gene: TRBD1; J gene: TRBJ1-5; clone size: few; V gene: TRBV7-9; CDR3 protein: CVSSTGQGAAQPQHF; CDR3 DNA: TGTGTCAGCAGCACAGGACAGGGGGCGGCTCAGCCCCAGCATTTT
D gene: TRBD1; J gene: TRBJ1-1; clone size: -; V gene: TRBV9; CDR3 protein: CASTARTGTTEAFF; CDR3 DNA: TGTGCCAGCACCGCGCGGACAGGGACCACTGAAGCTTTCTTT
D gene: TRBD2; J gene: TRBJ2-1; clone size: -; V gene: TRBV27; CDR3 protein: CASSSHGGGVADRFF; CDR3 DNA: TGTGCCAGCAGTTCGCACGGGGGGGGGGTTGCGGATAGGTTCTTC
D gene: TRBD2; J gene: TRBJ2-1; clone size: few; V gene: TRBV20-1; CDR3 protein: CSARTSSYNEQFF; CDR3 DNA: TGCAGTGCCCGGACTAGCTCCTACAATGAGCAGTTCTTC
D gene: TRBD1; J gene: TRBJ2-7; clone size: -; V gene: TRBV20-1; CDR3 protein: CSASVTGREQYF; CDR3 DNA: TGCAGTGCTAGTGTGACAGGGCGCGAGCAGTACTTC
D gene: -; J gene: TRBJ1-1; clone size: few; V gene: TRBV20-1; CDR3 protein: CSARRDGPNTEAFF; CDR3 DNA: TGCAGTGCACGACGGGACGGCCCGAACACTGAAGCTTTCTTT
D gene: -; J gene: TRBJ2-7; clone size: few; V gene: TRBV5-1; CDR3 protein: CASSRDEAGSHEQYF; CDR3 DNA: TGCGCCAGCAGTCGGGACGAGGCGGGTAGCCACGAGCAGTACTTC
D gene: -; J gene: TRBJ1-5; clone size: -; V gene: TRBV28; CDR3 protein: CASSLIQGARPQHF; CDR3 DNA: TGTGCCAGCAGTTTAATCCAGGGCGCAAGGCCCCAGCATTTT
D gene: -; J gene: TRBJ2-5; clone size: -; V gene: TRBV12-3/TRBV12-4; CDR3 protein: CASSLFGGRGQETQYF; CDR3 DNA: TGTGCCAGCAGTTTATTCGGGGGAAGGGGTCAAGAGACCCAGTACTTC
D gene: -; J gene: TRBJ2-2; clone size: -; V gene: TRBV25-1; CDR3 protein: CASSEYQARSGELFF; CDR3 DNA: TGTGCCAGCAGTGAATATCAGGCCCGATCCGGGGAGCTGTTTTTT
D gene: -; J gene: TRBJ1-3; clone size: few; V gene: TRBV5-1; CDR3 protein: CASSLFPEGKAGNTIYF; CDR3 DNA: TGCGCCAGCAGCTTATTTCCCGAGGGTAAAGCTGGAAACACCATATATTTT
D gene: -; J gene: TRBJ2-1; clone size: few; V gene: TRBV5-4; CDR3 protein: CASSLAGRGVSYNEQFF; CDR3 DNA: TGTGCCAGCAGCTTGGCTGGCAGAGGGGTCTCCTACAATGAGCAGTTCTTC
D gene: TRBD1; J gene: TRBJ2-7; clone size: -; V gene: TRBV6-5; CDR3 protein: CASSYFMGTGPYEQYF; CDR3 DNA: TGTGCCAGCAGTTACTTTATGGGGACAGGGCCCTACGAGCAGTACTTC